Following are 3 T cell receptor beta chains from one sample sequenced in a study of blood T cell repertoires in COVID-19. The assay was immunoSEQ multiplex PCR, and TCRdb's table has in-frame clones only and misses some. Seen here are some 81,000 clones, 90% to 95% observed once, and the top ten hold about 4.5%. The sequenced sample was peripheral blood. The receptors were gathered from a human donor with active COVID-19. The donor label of this sample is uncertain.

The V call is TRBV3-1 (or the pseudogene TRBV3-2), the J call TRBJ1-3, with 10 bases fitting TRBD1. V was pared by 3 bases and J by 3 bases, with 5 bases of the junction left unmatched. In germline, CDR1 is LGHDT, CDR2 YNNKEL (reference sequence). This CDR3 region has 16 residues. The CDR3 coding sequence is TGTGCCAGCAGCCACCGCGACAGGGGGCTTGGAAACACCATATATTTT. It yields the protein CASSHRDRGLGNTIYF.

The chain has TRBV2 and TRBJ2-5; 8 nucleotides line up with TRBD1. Germline-derived CDR1 and CDR2 are SNHLY and FYNNEI. V lost 7 bases to trimming and J lost 2 bases; unmatched junction nucleotides: 9. The CDR3 is made up of 15 amino acids. DNA of the CDR3: TGTGCCAGCATGAGGGACAGGCTCAAGCAAGAGACCCAGTACTTC. Encoded protein: CASMRDRLKQETQYF.

The chain employs TRBV7-9 and TRBJ1-1, with a weak D call TRBD1 (5 bases). V lost 5 bases and J 4 bases, leaving 14 bases between the germline ends. This CDR3 is 14 amino acids long. Germline CDR1 reads SEHNR; CDR2 reads FQNEAQ (reference sequence). The CDR3: CASSVGGIVTEAFF. For the CDR3, the DNA is TGTGCCAGCAGCGTCGGGGGTATCGTCACTGAAGCTTTCTTT.